This T cell receptor (beta chain) was observed in a study of blood T cell repertoires in COVID-19 (dated by TCRdb to the early 2020s). About the full investigation: Samples from collaborators originated in the United States, Italy and Spain and spanned both the acute and convalescent phases of COVID-19. Where available, HLA class I and class II types were taken from metadata supplied by the sample provider and were not determined by assay-based typing. Sample metadata almost always included a de-identified subject ID, COVID-19 status, age in years and sex. Samples came from the ongoing ImmuneRACE study (first 160 participants) plus 1,254 subjects from 6 global collaborators. A freely available public database, intended as a resource for researchers studying the immune response to SARS-CoV-2, is where the repertoires were released. Subjects who had been exposed to COVID-19, were actively infected with it, or had recovered from it provided the deeply sampled blood TCRbeta repertoires that made up the dataset. The prospective study material was composed of cDNA or gDNA derived from T cells, B-cell-depleted T cells, or PBMCs.

A word on this clone: Its antigen is not yet known. No base quality values were provided; no much bigger clone lies one nucleotide off.

Results and caveats for the whole study, not just this receptor: The amount of clinical and demographic metadata varied by source and participant and was provided uncurated.

TCRbeta CDR3 regions were amplified from genomic DNA by means of the immunoSEQ Assay, a bias-controlled multiplex PCR. The authors processed their data as follows. Within the assay, amplification of reference gene primers was used to estimate how many nucleated cells each sample contained. Sequence reads were collapsed and filtered to measure the absolute abundance of every unique TCRbeta CDR3 rearrangement. For each sample, productive Simpson clonality was calculated by taking the square root of Simpson's diversity index across productive rearrangements. Sourced from immuneACCESS, this table was stored by TCRdb with only in-frame sequences that have V and J called. A share of the clones is absent; for the studies checked, an unresolved V gene accounts for under half, and the remainder has no known explanation. That table furnishes V, J and clone size, whereas the DNA furnished D and trimming. This sample lists a few hundred thousand clones; over 75% were detected once. Of the sample, roughly a tenth falls within the top ten clones.

One collaborating source in Seattle enrolled patients during active infection and followed them longitudinally through the course of disease. The collaborating institutions used their own protocols to collect whole blood in K2EDTA tubes. For TCRbeta analysis, collaborators shipped samples in one of three forms: frozen whole blood, isolated PBMCs, or DNA extracted from either of those sample types. Sample: peripheral blood. The receptor comes from a woman aged 70-85 years with COVID-19, enrolled during active disease.

CDR3 protein: CASSLGGQTEAFF. The DNA sequence is given as TGTGCCAGCAGCTTAGGGGGGCAGACTGAAGCTTTCTTT. The rearranged segments are TRBV7-2 and TRBJ1-1; the D gene is possibly TRBD1, with 6 bases matching. A distance of 8 bases separates the germline ends of V and J, which lose 1 base and 5 bases respectively. The CDR3 numbers 13 residues from cysteine through phenylalanine. Only the CDR3 DNA is retained, 39 bases long and in frame from the first base. According to the germline V gene, CDR1 reads SGHTA and CDR2 reads FQGNSA.